Presented here are 12 T cell receptor beta chains from one specimen sequenced in a study of T cells after yellow fever vaccination. TCRdb ran MiXCR on the 5' RACE reads and lists one entry per CDR3 protein. This sample carries under 500,000 distinct CDR3 sequences, 18% of them seen once, and the ten largest clones take around 17%. The material sequenced was PBMCs, taken before the yellow fever booster vaccination. Source of these receptors: a man between 18 and 35 years old who received the YFV17D yellow fever vaccine.

There are a few counts of this clonotype. The V gene is TRBV6-6, the J gene TRBJ2-4; 10 bases fit TRBD1. Germline-derived CDR1 and CDR2 are MNHNY and SVGAGI (reference sequence). Trimming cost V 7 bases and J 7 bases; bases outside gene matches: 10. CDR3 size: 15 residues. CDR3 sequence (DNA): TGTGCCAGCATAGAGGGACAGGGGATTGAGAACATTCAGTACTTC. Its protein is CASIEGQGIENIQYF.

This clonotype turned up a few times. J is TRBJ2-1 and V is TRBV29-1, with TRBD2 matching 9 bases. The CDR3 sequence is 13 residues long. Germline CDR1 SQVTM, CDR2 ANQGSEA. The CDR3 nucleotides read TGCAGTGGGAGGCGGGGGGGCCCCAATGAGCAGTTCTTC. It yields the protein CSGRRGGPNEQFF.

This clonotype was recorded a few times. This sequence joins TRBV11-2 and TRBJ2-7; D is uncertain. The CDR3 spans 13 residues. Germline CDR1 reads SGHAT; CDR2 reads FQNNGV. Trimming removed 5 bases from V and 2 bases from J, with 10 bases in between. CDR3 in amino acids: CASSHDFTYEQYF. DNA for the CDR3: TGTGCCAGCAGCCATGACTTTACCTACGAGCAGTACTTC.

This clonotype was seen a few times. The chain has TRBV4-2 and TRBJ1-2; a possible D gene is TRBD1 (6 bases). This CDR3 comprises 16 residues. Trimming stripped 0 bases from V and 5 bases from J, with 16 bases between. In germline, CDR1 is LGHNA, CDR2 YNFKEQ. CDR3 DNA sequence: TGTGCCAGCAGCCAAGAGACGCAGGGGCGAACGTATGGCTACACCTTC. Translated, it gives CASSQETQGRTYGYTF.

The rearrangement joins TRBV27 to TRBJ1-6; possibly TRBD1 for D (5 bases). Germline CDR1 and CDR2: MNHEY and SMNVEV (reference sequence). This CDR3 region has 17 residues. The V and J ends lost 2 bases and 7 bases respectively, with 18 bases between them. CDR3 region: CASSLADPAGGNSPLHF. The CDR3 nucleotides read TGTGCCAGCAGTTTAGCAGATCCGGCGGGGGGGAATTCACCCCTCCACTTT.

The chain links TRBV6-2 or TRBV6-3 to TRBJ2-2; 11 nucleotides align to TRBD1. Germline CDR1 is MNHEY and CDR2 is SVGEGT. The CDR3 runs 16 residues. J gave up 4 bases and V 2 bases, and 3 bases lay outside the gene matches. The CDR3 region has the DNA TGTGCCAGCAGTTACGCCGGGACAGGGGGCACCGGGGAGCTGTTTTTT. Its translation: CASSYAGTGGTGELFF.

This chain uses TRBV10-3 with TRBJ1-1; no clear D gene. Between the trimmed V and J ends, which lost 2 bases and 1 base, there was a span of 5 bases. Germline V gives CDR1 ENHRY, CDR2 SYGVKD. The CDR3 length is 13 residues. CDR3 DNA: TGTGCCATCAGTGAGGCACAGAACACTGAAGCTTTCTTT. Protein: CAISEAQNTEAFF.

This clonotype was observed at least ten times. The rearrangement joins TRBV3-1 to TRBJ2-2; the D gene is possibly TRBD1 (6 bases). The germline gives CDR1 LGHDT, CDR2 YNNKEL (reference sequence). The CDR3 covers 17 residues. The V gene lost 2 bases and the J gene lost 4 bases, with 17 bases spanning the gap. The CDR3, as DNA: TGTGCCAGCAGCCAACCTAGAACAGACAGGACCACCGGGGAGCTGTTTTTT. This encodes CASSQPRTDRTTGELFF.

V and J are TRBV6-5 and TRBJ1-5; 7 nucleotides line up with TRBD1. Germline CDR1 reads MNHEY; CDR2 reads SVGAGI. The CDR3 runs to 15 residues. V gave up 0 bases and J gave up 4 bases; unmatched junction bases: 3. The CDR3 DNA reads as TGTGCCAGCAGTTACTCGGGGGACAGAAATCAGCCCCAGCATTTT. Its protein product is CASSYSGDRNQPQHF.

In its sample, this clonotype was seen a few times. The chain carries TRBV5-1 and TRBJ2-3, with 8 bases fitting TRBD2. V shed 4 bases and J 2 bases; nucleotides not matched to a gene: 6. CDR1 and CDR2 from the germline V gene are SGHRS and YFSETQ. The CDR3 covers 15 residues. The CDR3 is CASSPGGLFTDTQYF. The CDR3 DNA is TGCGCCAGCAGCCCGGGGGGGCTCTTCACAGATACGCAGTATTTT.

This clonotype was counted only a few times. The chain uses TRBV6-6 and TRBJ1-5; D unresolved. Germline CDR1 reads MNHNY; CDR2 reads SVGAGI (reference sequence). This CDR3 contains 16 residues. V dropped 0 bases and J dropped 3 bases, with 12 bases sitting between them. The CDR3 region has the DNA TGTGCCAGCAGTTACTCGAAATCCAGCTTCAATCAGCCCCAGCATTTT. Protein: CASSYSKSSFNQPQHF.

The rearrangement links TRBV18 to TRBJ1-4; D not certain. Germline assignment: CDR1 KGHSH and CDR2 LQKENI. The length of the CDR3 is 14 residues. Deletions cut 8 bases from V and 0 bases from J, with 10 bases between. The CDR3 spells CASRRESTNEKLFF. Here the CDR3 DNA reads TGTGCCAGCCGGAGAGAGTCAACTAATGAAAAACTGTTTTTT.